This record covers a single TCR beta chain. Antigen unknown. This sample is drawn from a study of cytomegalovirus exposure and HLA in healthy donors. Findings of the study overall: In vitro assays verified that a few CMV-associated chains recognized CMV antigens specifically.

PCR amplification relied on 60 Vbeta primers (plus 13 Jbeta primers). The assay was immunoSEQ multiplex PCR, and TCRdb's table has in-frame clones only and misses some. This sample yields over 150,000 clones, of which about 63% are seen a single time; around 3% belongs to the top ten. V was cut by 1 base and J by 4 bases, with 8 bases left in between. Germline V gene data show CDR1 as LNHDA and CDR2 as SQIVND (reference sequence). This CDR3 has 14 residues. The source material was PBMCs. The J gene is TRBJ1-5, the V gene TRBV19; D possibly corresponds to TRBD1 (6 bases). The receptor was derived from a woman between 40 and 55 years old in good health and CMV-seropositive. CDR3 residues: CASSIAGDNQPQHF. The CDR3 DNA is TGTGCCAGTAGTATAGCAGGGGATAATCAGCCCCAGCATTTT. The full variable domain, with the rest looked up from reference TRBV19 and TRBJ1-5, is DGGITQSPKYLFRKEGQNVTLSCEQNLNHDAMYWYRQDPGQGLRLIYYSQIVNDFQKGDIAEGYSVSREKKESFPLTVTSAQKNPTAFYLCASSIAGDNQPQHFGDGTRLSIL.